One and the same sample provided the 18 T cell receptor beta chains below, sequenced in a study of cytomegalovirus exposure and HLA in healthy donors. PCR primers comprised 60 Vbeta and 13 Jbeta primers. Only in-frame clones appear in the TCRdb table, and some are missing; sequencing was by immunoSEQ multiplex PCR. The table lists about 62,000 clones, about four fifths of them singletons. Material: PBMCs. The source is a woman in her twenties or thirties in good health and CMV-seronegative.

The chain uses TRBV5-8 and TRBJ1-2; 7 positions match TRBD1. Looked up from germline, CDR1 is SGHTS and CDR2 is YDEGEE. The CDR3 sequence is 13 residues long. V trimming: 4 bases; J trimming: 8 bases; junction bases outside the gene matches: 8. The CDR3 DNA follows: TGTGCCAGCAGCCCGGGACAGCTGGGAGGCTACACCTTC. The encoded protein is CASSPGQLGGYTF.

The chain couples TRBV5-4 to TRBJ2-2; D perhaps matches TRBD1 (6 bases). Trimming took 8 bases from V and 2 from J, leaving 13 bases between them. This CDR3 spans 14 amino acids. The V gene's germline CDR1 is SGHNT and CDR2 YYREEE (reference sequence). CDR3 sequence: CASARQENTGELFF. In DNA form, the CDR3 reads TGTGCCAGTGCCCGACAGGAAAACACCGGGGAGCTGTTTTTT.

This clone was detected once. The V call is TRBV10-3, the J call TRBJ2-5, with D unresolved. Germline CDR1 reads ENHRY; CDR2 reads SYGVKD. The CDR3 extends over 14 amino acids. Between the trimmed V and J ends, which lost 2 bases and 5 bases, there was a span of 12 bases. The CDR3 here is CAISEPRQKETQYF. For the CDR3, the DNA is TGTGCCATCAGTGAGCCGAGGCAGAAGGAGACCCAGTACTTC.

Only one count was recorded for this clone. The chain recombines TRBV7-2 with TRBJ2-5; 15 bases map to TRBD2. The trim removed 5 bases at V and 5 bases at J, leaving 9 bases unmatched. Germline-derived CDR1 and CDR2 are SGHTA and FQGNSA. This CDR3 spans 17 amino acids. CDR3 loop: CASSPGLAGGPRETQYF. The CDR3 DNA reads TGTGCCAGCAGCCCCGGACTAGCGGGAGGGCCGAGGGAGACCCAGTACTTC.

The CDR3 sequence: CASRGAGTRYYEQYF. The CDR3 bases are TGTGCCAGCAGGGGAGCCGGGACAAGATACTACGAGCAGTACTTC. The chain combines TRBV27 with TRBJ2-7; weak D call: TRBD1 (6 bases). The CDR3 is made up of 15 amino acids. The ends were cut back, 6 bases at V and 3 bases at J, with 18 bases in the middle. Germline CDR1 is MNHEY and CDR2 is SMNVEV (reference sequence).

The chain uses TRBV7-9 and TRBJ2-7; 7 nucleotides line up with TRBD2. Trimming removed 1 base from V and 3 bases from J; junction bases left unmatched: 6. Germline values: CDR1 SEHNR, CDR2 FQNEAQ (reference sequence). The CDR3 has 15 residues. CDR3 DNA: TGTGCCAGCAGCTTAGTTTCTAGCGGCCACTACGAGCAGTACGTC. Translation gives CASSLVSSGHYEQYV.

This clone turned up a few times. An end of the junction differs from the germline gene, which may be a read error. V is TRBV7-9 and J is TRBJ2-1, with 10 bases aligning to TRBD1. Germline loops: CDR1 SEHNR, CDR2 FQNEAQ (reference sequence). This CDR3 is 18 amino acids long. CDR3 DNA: TGTTCCAGCAGCTTATGGGGAAAGACCGGGACAGGGGTCAGGGAGCAGTTCTTC. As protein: CSSSLWGKTGTGVREQFF.

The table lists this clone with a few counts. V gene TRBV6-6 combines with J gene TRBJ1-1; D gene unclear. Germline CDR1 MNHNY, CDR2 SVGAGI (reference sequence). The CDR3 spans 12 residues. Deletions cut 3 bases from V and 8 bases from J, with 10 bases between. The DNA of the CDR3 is TGTGCCAGCAGTTATCCTAACGGGGAAGCTTTCTTT. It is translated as CASSYPNGEAFF.

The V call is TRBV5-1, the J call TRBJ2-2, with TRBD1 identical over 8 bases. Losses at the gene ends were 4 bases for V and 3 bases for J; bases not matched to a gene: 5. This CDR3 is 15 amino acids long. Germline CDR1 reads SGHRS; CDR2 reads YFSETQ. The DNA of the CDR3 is TGCGCCAGCAGCCCGACAGGGGCGGACACCGGGGAGCTGTTTTTT. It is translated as CASSPTGADTGELFF.

In DNA, the CDR3 is TGTGCCAGCAGTTACTCAAGACTAGGCTACGAGCAGTACTTC. This codes for CASSYSRLGYEQYF. V gene TRBV6-5 combines with J gene TRBJ2-7; maybe TRBD2 (6 bases). The CDR3 extends over 14 amino acids. V lost 0 bases to trimming and J lost 3 bases, with 9 bases between them. Germline V gene lookup returns CDR1 MNHEY and CDR2 SVGAGI.

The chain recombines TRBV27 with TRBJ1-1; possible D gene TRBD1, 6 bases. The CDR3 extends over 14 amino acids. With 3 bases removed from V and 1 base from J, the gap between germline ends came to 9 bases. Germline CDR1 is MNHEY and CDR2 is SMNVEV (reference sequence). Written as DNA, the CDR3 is TGTGCCAGCAGTTTCAGGGGACAGAACACTGAAGCTTTCTTT. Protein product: CASSFRGQNTEAFF.

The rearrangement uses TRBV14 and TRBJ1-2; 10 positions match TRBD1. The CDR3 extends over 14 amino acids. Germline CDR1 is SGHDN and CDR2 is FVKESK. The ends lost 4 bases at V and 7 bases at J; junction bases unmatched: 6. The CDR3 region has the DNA TGTGCCAGCAGCCTCCGGGACAGGGGACCTGGCTACACCTTC. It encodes CASSLRDRGPGYTF.

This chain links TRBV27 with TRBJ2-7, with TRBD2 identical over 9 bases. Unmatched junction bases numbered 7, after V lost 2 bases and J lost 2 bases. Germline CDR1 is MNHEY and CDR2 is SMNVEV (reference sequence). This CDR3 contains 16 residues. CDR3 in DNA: TGTGCCAGCAGTTTACTAGCGGGGAGCACTACCTACGAGCAGTACTTC. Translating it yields CASSLLAGSTTYEQYF.

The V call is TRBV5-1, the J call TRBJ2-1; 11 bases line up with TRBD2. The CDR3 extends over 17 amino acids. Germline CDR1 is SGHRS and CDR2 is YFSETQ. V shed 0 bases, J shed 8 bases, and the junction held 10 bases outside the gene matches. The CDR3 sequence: CASSLAVVAGGGDEQFF. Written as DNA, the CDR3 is TGCGCCAGCAGCTTGGCCGTAGTAGCGGGAGGGGGCGATGAGCAGTTCTTC.

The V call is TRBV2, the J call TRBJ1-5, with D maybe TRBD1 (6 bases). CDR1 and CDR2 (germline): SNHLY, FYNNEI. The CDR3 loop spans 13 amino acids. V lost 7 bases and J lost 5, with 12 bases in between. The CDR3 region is CASTGGRDQPQHF. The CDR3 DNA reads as TGTGCCAGCACGGGGGGCCGGGATCAGCCCCAGCATTTT.

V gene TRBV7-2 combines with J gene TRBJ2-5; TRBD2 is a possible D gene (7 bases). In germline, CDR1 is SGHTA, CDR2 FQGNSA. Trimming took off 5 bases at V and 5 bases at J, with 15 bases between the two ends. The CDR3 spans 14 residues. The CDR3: CASSPNGGGETQYF. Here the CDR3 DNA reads TGTGCCAGCAGCCCCAATGGGGGGGGCGAGACCCAGTACTTC.

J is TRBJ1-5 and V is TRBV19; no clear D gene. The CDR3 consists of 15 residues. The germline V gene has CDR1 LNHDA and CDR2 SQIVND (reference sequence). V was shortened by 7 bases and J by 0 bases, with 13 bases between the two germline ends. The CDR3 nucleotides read TGTGCCAGTACCTCAACGGGGTATAGCAATCAGCCCCAGCATTTT. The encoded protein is CASTSTGYSNQPQHF.

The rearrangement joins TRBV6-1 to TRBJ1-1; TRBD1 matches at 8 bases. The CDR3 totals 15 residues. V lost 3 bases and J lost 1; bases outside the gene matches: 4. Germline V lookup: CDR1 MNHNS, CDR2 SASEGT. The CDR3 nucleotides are TGTGCCAGCAGTGACCGAGACAGGGGGAACACTGAAGCTTTCTTT. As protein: CASSDRDRGNTEAFF.